The entry that follows covers one T cell receptor beta chain sequence. The data originate from a study of blood T cell repertoires in COVID-19. As for the study in general: Acute-phase and convalescent COVID-19 samples originated in the United States, Italy and Spain. T cells, B-cell-depleted T cells, or PBMCs provided the cDNA or gDNA that served as material.

In the study's own analysis: How many nucleated cells were present was estimated from reference gene primer amplification. The protocol was immunoSEQ multiplex PCR, while the TCRdb copy is restricted to in-frame clones and leaves out a portion. That table is the source of V, J and clone size, and D and trimming were worked out from the DNA. The table records over 90,000 clones, around 80% of them present only once. The source material was peripheral blood. The source is a man aged 60-69 years with active or convalescent COVID-19.

The CDR3, as DNA: TGTGCCAGTAGTATCCAGGTCTCCTACGAGCAGTACTTC. Translated, it gives CASSIQVSYEQYF. V and J are TRBV19 and TRBJ2-7; D ambiguous. Germline V gene data show CDR1 as LNHDA and CDR2 as SQIVND (reference sequence). The ends were cut back, 3 bases at V and 0 bases at J, with 6 bases in the middle. This CDR3 is 13 amino acids long.